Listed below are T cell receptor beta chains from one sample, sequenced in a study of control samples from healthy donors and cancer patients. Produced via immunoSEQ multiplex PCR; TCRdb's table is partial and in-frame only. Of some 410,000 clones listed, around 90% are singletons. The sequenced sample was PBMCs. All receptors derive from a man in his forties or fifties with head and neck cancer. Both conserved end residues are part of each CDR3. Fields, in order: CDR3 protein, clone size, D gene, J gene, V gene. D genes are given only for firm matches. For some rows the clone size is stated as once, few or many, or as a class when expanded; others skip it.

CASSQATNRDGKYEQYF,-,-,TRBJ2-7,TRBV4-2
CASSLEEDRGKQETQYF,-,TRBD1,TRBJ2-5,TRBV5-5
CASSFGYQPQHF,-,-,TRBJ1-5,TRBV5-8
CASSLASLGGTGELFF,once,-,TRBJ2-2,TRBV5-1
CASTPTDGGTYNEQFF,-,-,TRBJ2-1,TRBV25-1
CASSLKAEGFQETQYF,-,-,TRBJ2-5,TRBV7-2
CASSIGGGPSPYGYTF,-,-,TRBJ1-2,TRBV19
CASSVVGRGTDTQYF,-,-,TRBJ2-3,TRBV9
CASSRSGDKAGNTIYF,-,-,TRBJ1-3,TRBV9
CASSEAPGPYNEQFF,-,-,TRBJ2-1,TRBV6-1
CASSTFPGLAGGPLNEQFF,once,TRBD2,TRBJ2-1,TRBV7-9
CASSVSGANTEAFF,-,-,TRBJ1-1,TRBV9
CASSAGTGSNQPQHF,-,TRBD1,TRBJ1-5,TRBV7-8
CASSPGGLAGGLETQYF,-,TRBD2,TRBJ2-5,TRBV19
CASSLWSAQGNEQFF,-,-,TRBJ2-1,TRBV27
CASSQDRGPTEAFF,-,TRBD1,TRBJ1-1,TRBV2
CASSGPGAGVKIGELFF,-,-,TRBJ2-2,TRBV4-2
CATSMDYYNNEQFF,-,-,TRBJ2-1,TRBV27
CASSSQGYSNQPQHF,once,TRBD1,TRBJ1-5,TRBV27
CASSFGLADPGGELFF,-,TRBD2,TRBJ2-2,TRBV5-1
CASSEISGLEQYF,-,-,TRBJ2-7,TRBV6-4
CASTQNLNTEAFF,once,-,TRBJ1-1,TRBV12-3/TRBV12-4
CASSQEGGNEKLFF,-,-,TRBJ1-4,TRBV4-1
CASSQGGPRGPTGELFF,-,TRBD1,TRBJ2-2,TRBV4-1
CASSRDRGRDEQFF,-,TRBD1,TRBJ2-1,TRBV2
CASSLGGREGQPQHF,-,-,TRBJ1-5,TRBV5-4
CASSSPGQPDNEQFF,-,TRBD1,TRBJ2-1,TRBV7-3
CASSLRAREYNEQFF,once,-,TRBJ2-1,TRBV9
CASSIIHFGQGRFYEQYF,once,TRBD1,TRBJ2-7,TRBV19
CASSVDGGSSNEQFF,-,TRBD2,TRBJ2-1,TRBV9
CASSQDLRGRTDTQYF,-,-,TRBJ2-3,TRBV3-1/TRBV3-2
CASSWGTVNTEAFF,-,-,TRBJ1-1,TRBV6-2/TRBV6-3
CASSLRDGRGNTEAFF,-,-,TRBJ1-1,TRBV3-1/TRBV3-2
CASSPDLNYGYTF,once,-,TRBJ1-2,TRBV14
CASKEQGRGEGYTF,-,TRBD1,TRBJ1-2,TRBV19
CALGGQLYEQYF,-,-,TRBJ2-7,TRBV2
CASSLRTERTDTQYF,once,-,TRBJ2-3,TRBV7-8
CASRGTAAYEQYF,few,-,TRBJ2-7,TRBV28
CARSEPGARNEQFF,-,-,TRBJ2-1,TRBV5-3
CASSHLSTGELFF,-,-,TRBJ2-2,TRBV3-1/TRBV3-2
CASNPSGPDTDTQYF,-,TRBD2,TRBJ2-3,TRBV10-2
CASSFMQGRGEAFF,-,-,TRBJ1-1,TRBV28
CASSDPRGTSGGIDTQYF,-,TRBD2,TRBJ2-3,TRBV10-1
CASSSFGAGTDTQYF,-,-,TRBJ2-3,TRBV27
CATMGGHEQFF,-,-,TRBJ2-1,TRBV5-4
CATRSGTQYF,-,-,TRBJ2-5,TRBV28
CASSLATGGTGELFF,-,TRBD1,TRBJ2-2,TRBV5-1
CASSFLASGSTGELFF,-,-,TRBJ2-2,TRBV5-8
CASSSAGQAYNEQFF,-,TRBD1,TRBJ2-1,TRBV6-6
CASRALSYEQYF,-,-,TRBJ2-7,TRBV28
CASSLGLASDTQYF,-,-,TRBJ2-3,TRBV11-3
CASSANRQGAYEQYF,few,TRBD1,TRBJ2-7,TRBV5-4
CASSAGSYGYTF,-,-,TRBJ1-2,TRBV5-6
CASSVPGQWETQYF,-,TRBD1,TRBJ2-5,TRBV19